These 16 T cell receptor beta chains came from one sample sequenced in a study of blood T cell repertoires in COVID-19. Only in-frame clones appear in the TCRdb table, and some are missing; sequencing was by immunoSEQ multiplex PCR. The table has about 39,000 clones, approximately 85% seen once. Sequenced input: peripheral blood. These receptors all come from a man aged 55 to 70 with acute or convalescent COVID-19.

V usage is TRBV12-5 and J usage is TRBJ1-5; D gene ambiguous. There are 15 residues in the CDR3. Trimming removed 4 bases from V and 3 bases from J, with 13 bases in between. From germline, CDR1 is LGHNT and CDR2 FRNRAP. CDR3 region: CASGSGSGYNQPQHF. The CDR3 region has the DNA TGTGCTAGTGGTTCTGGTAGCGGTTACAATCAGCCCCAGCATTTT.

The genes are TRBV29-1 and TRBJ1-4; D might be TRBD1 (6 bases). Between the trimmed V and J ends, which lost 7 bases and 0 bases, there was a span of 9 bases. In germline, CDR1 is SQVTM, CDR2 ANQGSEA. There are 13 residues in the CDR3. The CDR3 region has the DNA TGCAGCGCCAGGACAGCAACTAATGAAAAACTGTTTTTT. Its translation: CSARTATNEKLFF.

The V and J genes are TRBV7-2 and TRBJ1-2; 10 bases align to TRBD1. The ends lost 5 bases at V and 8 bases at J; junction bases unmatched: 5. This CDR3 comprises 13 residues. Per the germline V gene, CDR1 is SGHTA and CDR2 is FQGNSA. DNA of the CDR3: TGTGCCAGCAGCGCCGGGGACAGGGGCGGCTACACCTTC. It specifies CASSAGDRGGYTF. Variable domain in full (rest from reference TRBV7-2 and TRBJ1-2): GAGVSQSPSNKVTEKGKDVELRCDPISGHTALYWYRQSLGQGLEFLIYFQGNSAPDKSGLPSDRFSAERTGGSVSTLTIQRTQQEDSAVYLCASSAGDRGGYTFGSGTRLTVV.

The chain combines TRBV15 with TRBJ1-3; D not resolved. Germline CDR1 is LNHNV and CDR2 is YYDKDF (reference sequence). CDR3 length: 17 residues. V was pared by 0 bases and J by 0 bases, with 12 bases between. CDR3 sequence: CATSREGRAASGNTIYF. Here the CDR3 DNA reads TGTGCCACCAGCAGAGAGGGGAGGGCGGCCTCTGGAAACACCATATATTTT.

The chain couples TRBV7-2 to TRBJ2-7; the D gene is possibly TRBD1 (6 bases). V lost 5 bases to trimming and J lost 2 bases, with 10 bases between them. The CDR3 consists of 13 residues. From germline, CDR1 is SGHTA and CDR2 FQGNSA. The CDR3 sequence: CASSGTMAYEQYF. CDR3 bases: TGTGCCAGCAGCGGGACAATGGCCTACGAGCAGTACTTC.

This rearrangement joins TRBV10-3 to TRBJ1-3; 7 nucleotides line up with TRBD1. Losses at the gene ends were 5 bases for V and 1 base for J; bases not matched to a gene: 5. The V gene's germline CDR1 is ENHRY and CDR2 SYGVKD. The CDR3 has 15 amino acids. The CDR3 DNA is TGTGCCATCAGTCAGGGGGTAGGGTCTGGAAACACCATATATTTT. This gives the protein CAISQGVGSGNTIYF.

In this sample, this clone turned up once. The CDR3 DNA follows: TGTGCCAGCAGCTTAGGGACAGGGGGTGGCTACGAGCAGTACTTC. This encodes CASSLGTGGGYEQYF. The chain has TRBV7-6 and TRBJ2-7, with 10 bases lining up with TRBD1. The germline CDR1 and CDR2 sequences are SGHVS and FNYEAQ. This CDR3 has 15 residues. Trimming took 1 base from V and 3 from J; bases not matched to a gene: 3.

This clone was seen more than once but under ten times. The chain joins TRBV6-5 to TRBJ2-1; a possible D gene is TRBD2 (6 bases). CDR1 is MNHEY and CDR2 is SVGAGI in the germline V gene. The CDR3 spans 15 residues. V lost 4 bases, J lost 7 bases, and 17 bases lay in between. CDR3 loop: CASSLPGGAGNEQFF. In DNA, the CDR3 is TGTGCCAGCAGTTTACCCGGGGGTGCAGGGAATGAGCAGTTCTTC.

The chain combines TRBV11-2 with TRBJ2-7; 9 bases line up with TRBD1. This CDR3 has 14 residues. Unmatched junction bases numbered 7, after V lost 4 bases and J lost 6 bases. The germline V gene encodes CDR1 SGHAT and CDR2 FQNNGV. For the CDR3, the DNA is TGTGCCAGCAGCTCCATATCGACAGGGGGCGAGCAGTACTTC. As protein: CASSSISTGGEQYF.

The chain employs TRBV9 and TRBJ2-7; 8 bases agree with TRBD2. Germline V lookup: CDR1 SGDLS, CDR2 YYNGEE. The CDR3 consists of 15 residues. V gave up 0 bases and J gave up 7 bases; unmatched junction bases: 9. For the CDR3, the DNA is TGTGCCAGCAGCGTAGGAGCGGGGGCCTCGAGGGAGCAGTACTTC. It specifies CASSVGAGASREQYF.

The gene calls are TRBV9 and TRBJ2-2; 10 positions agree with TRBD2. J lost 0 bases, V lost 4 bases, and 9 bases had no gene match. Germline-derived CDR1 and CDR2 are SGDLS and YYNGEE. CDR3 length equals 18 residues. CDR3 in amino acids: CASSPRLAGAANTGELFF. CDR3 coding DNA: TGTGCCAGCAGCCCCCGACTAGCGGGTGCCGCGAACACCGGGGAGCTGTTTTTT.

The CDR3 bases are TGTGCCAGCAGCGTGGGTCGGTTCGGAGATTCACCCCTCCACTTT. It yields the protein CASSVGRFGDSPLHF. The chain couples TRBV9 to TRBJ1-6; D is ambiguous. Germline CDR1 SGDLS, CDR2 YYNGEE. The CDR3 covers 15 residues. The germline V and J ends were trimmed by 2 bases and 8 bases, with 14 bases remaining between them.

This clone was counted once. The gene calls are TRBV30 and TRBJ2-1; 8 bases match TRBD2. The CDR3 sequence is 14 residues long. V was pared by 2 bases and J by 9 bases, with 9 bases of the junction left unmatched. Germline CDR1 GTSNPN, CDR2 SVGIG (reference sequence). The chain's CDR3 is CAWSNRGGRFEQFF. CDR3 bases: TGTGCCTGGAGTAACCGGGGGGGCCGGTTTGAGCAGTTCTTC.

This chain joins TRBV6-5 and TRBJ1-5; tentative D call: TRBD1 (5 bases). V dropped 2 bases and J dropped 7 bases, with 18 bases sitting between them. CDR1 MNHEY and CDR2 SVGAGI come from the germline V gene. This CDR3 contains 16 residues. The CDR3 region is CASSYSPFGPGQPQHF. DNA of the CDR3: TGTGCCAGCAGTTACAGCCCCTTTGGGCCAGGGCAGCCCCAGCATTTT.

The chain joins TRBV5-8 to TRBJ1-6; TRBD1 matches at 7 bases. After removal of 2 bases from V and 2 bases from J, the junction contained 7 bases not matched to a gene. This CDR3 spans 17 amino acids. The germline CDR1 and CDR2 sequences are SGHTS and YDEGEE. The CDR3 region is CASSFSRGSTYNSPLHF. For the CDR3, the DNA is TGTGCCAGCAGCTTTTCCAGGGGGTCGACCTATAATTCACCCCTCCACTTT.

The chain employs TRBV6-6 and TRBJ1-5, with D hard to call. Per germline, CDR1 MNHNY and CDR2 SVGAGI (reference sequence). This CDR3 spans 14 amino acids. Trimming cost V 11 bases and J 9 bases, with 23 bases left between them. CDR3 amino acids: CAGQDGDKNGPQHF. The DNA of the CDR3 is TGTGCCGGTCAGGACGGGGATAAGAATGGGCCCCAGCATTTT.